The sequence of this T cell receptor (beta chain) was determined in a study of T cells in Graves' hyperthyroidism and ophthalmopathy. From RNA transcripts, TCR beta CDR3 regions were amplified. HTBI primers were the set used in a first-round RT-PCR of the TCR CDR3. TCRdb called the multiplex PCR reads again in MiXCR, with one record for every CDR3 protein. Of hundreds of thousands of distinct CDR3 sequences listed, 40% to 55% are singletons. Trimming removed 1 base from V and 2 bases from J, with 15 bases in between. The CDR3 runs 17 residues. Germline V CDR1 and CDR2: LNHDA, SQIVND (reference sequence).

The sample was peripheral blood or thyroid tissue (not recorded which). This TCR was recovered from an adult man with Graves' disease, either hyperthyroidism or ophthalmopathy (not recorded which). The rearrangement uses TRBV19 and TRBJ1-5; D gene unclear. The CDR3 DNA reads TGTGCCAGTAGTATAGTGGAGGGATTAATAGGCAATCAGCCCCAGCATTTT. Its translation is CASSIVEGLIGNQPQHF. Full variable domain (missing parts from reference TRBV19 and TRBJ1-5): DGGITQSPKYLFRKEGQNVTLSCEQNLNHDAMYWYRQDPGQGLRLIYYSQIVNDFQKGDIAEGYSVSREKKESFPLTVTSAQKNPTAFYLCASSIVEGLIGNQPQHFGDGTRLSIL.